The table lists the clone carrying this TCR beta chain with a few counts. Its antigen is unidentified. This specimen comes from a study of blood T cells in healthy people across ages. Study-wide findings and caveats: Among long-lived donors, naive CD4+ cells were more numerous and diversity higher than in aged donors. The donors' CMV status was not determined, possibly confounding changes in expanded clonotypes.

The use of a sample-barcoded 5' primer and a J-beta primer mix characterized a second PCR of about 7 to 12 cycles. TCRdb processed the 5' RACE reads anew with MiXCR; each CDR3 protein has one entry. This sample yields about 800,000 distinct CDR3 sequences, of which around a quarter are seen a single time; under 4.5% belongs to the top ten. Germline V CDR1 and CDR2: MNHEY, SMNVEV (reference sequence). V dropped 6 bases and J dropped 4; count of bases not matched to a gene: 11. This CDR3 has 18 residues. These data also featured in a second study, about T cells of mothers and their children. As that report states: The yield was over 9.5 million TCR beta CDR3 reads from each mother and a few million from each child.

The receptor was derived from a boy younger than 18 in good health. Material: blood. The chain joins TRBV27 to TRBJ2-6; 11 nucleotides agree with TRBD1. As DNA, the CDR3 is TGTGCCAGCAGGGGGGGACAGGGGGAATTTTTGGGGGCCAACGTCCTGACTTTC. Translating gives CASRGGQGEFLGANVLTF.